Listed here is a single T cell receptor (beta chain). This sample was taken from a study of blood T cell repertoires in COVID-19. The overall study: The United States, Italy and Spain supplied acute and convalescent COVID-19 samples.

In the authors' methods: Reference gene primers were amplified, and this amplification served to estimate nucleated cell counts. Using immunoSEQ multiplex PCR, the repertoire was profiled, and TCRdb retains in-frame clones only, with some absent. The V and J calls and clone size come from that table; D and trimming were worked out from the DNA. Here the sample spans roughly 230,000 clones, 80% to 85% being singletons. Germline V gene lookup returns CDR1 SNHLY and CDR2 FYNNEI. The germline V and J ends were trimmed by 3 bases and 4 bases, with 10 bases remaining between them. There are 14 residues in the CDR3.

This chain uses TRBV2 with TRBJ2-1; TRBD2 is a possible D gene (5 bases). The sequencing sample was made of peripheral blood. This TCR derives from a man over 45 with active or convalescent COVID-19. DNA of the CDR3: TGTGCCAGCAGTGATCCCGGACTTTACAATGAGCAGTTCTTC. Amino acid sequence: CASSDPGLYNEQFF.